The 10 T cell receptor beta chains in this list originate from one sample, sequenced in a study of OX40 agonist ivuxolimab in advanced cancers. The receptor library was made with the immunoSEQ multiplex PCR assay. Imported from immuneACCESS, the table was reduced by TCRdb to in-frame sequences with V and J called. These copies leave out some clones; in studies compared against another copy, an unresolved V gene accounts for under half, and the cause of the remainder is not known. This sample holds tens of thousands of clones; roughly 90% were observed only once. Roughly 0.65% of the sample is in the top ten clones. The sequencing here drew on CD4+ or CD8+ T cells sorted from blood, taken in a trial of the OX40 agonist ivuxolimab. The source of these receptors is an adult with an advanced solid tumor such as melanoma, head and neck, liver or kidney cancer.

This rearrangement joins TRBV9 to TRBJ2-7; D may be TRBD2 (5 bases). CDR1 and CDR2 (germline): SGDLS, YYNGEE. With 0 bases removed from V and 6 bases from J, the gap between germline ends came to 13 bases. This CDR3 contains 14 residues. This CDR3 reads CASSVGLADFEQYF. The CDR3 DNA reads as TGTGCCAGCAGCGTAGGGCTAGCTGACTTCGAGCAGTACTTC. The full variable domain, rest sourced from reference TRBV9 and TRBJ2-7, is DSGVTQTPKHLITATGQRVTLRCSPRSGDLSVYWYQQSLDQGLQFLIQYYNGEERAKGNILERFSAQQFPDLHSELNLSSLELGDSALYFCASSVGLADFEQYFGPGTRLTVT.

The chain couples TRBV19 to TRBJ1-1; perhaps TRBD1 as D (6 bases). CDR1 is LNHDA, CDR2 SQIVND, per germline (reference sequence). Between the trimmed V and J ends, which lost 6 bases and 0 bases, there was a span of 17 bases. The CDR3 length is 16 residues. CDR3 loop: CASSYTGKGMNTEAFF. The CDR3 DNA reads as TGTGCCAGTAGCTATACAGGGAAGGGTATGAACACTGAAGCTTTCTTT. Drawing the rest from reference TRBV19 and TRBJ1-1, the complete variable domain is DGGITQSPKYLFRKEGQNVTLSCEQNLNHDAMYWYRQDPGQGLRLIYYSQIVNDFQKGDIAEGYSVSREKKESFPLTVTSAQKNPTAFYLCASSYTGKGMNTEAFFGQGTRLTVV.

The V and J genes are TRBV11-2 and TRBJ2-5; D uncertain. Germline CDR1 is SGHAT and CDR2 is FQNNGV. The V and J ends lost 3 bases and 0 bases respectively, with 5 bases between them. The CDR3 is 13 amino acids. CDR3 coding DNA: TGTGCCAGCAGCTTTGTCAACCAAGAGACCCAGTACTTC. Encoded protein: CASSFVNQETQYF.

The rearrangement links TRBV5-6 to TRBJ2-4, with 7 positions matching TRBD1. There are 15 residues in the CDR3. V trimming: 5 bases; J trimming: 3 bases; junction bases outside the gene matches: 8. From germline, CDR1 is SGHDT and CDR2 YYEEEE. The CDR3 region has the DNA TGTGCCAGCAGTCGACAGGGATTCGACAAAAACATTCAGTACTTC. It codes for CASSRQGFDKNIQYF.

The chain uses TRBV2 and TRBJ1-1, with 7 positions matching TRBD1. The V and J ends lost 4 bases and 6 bases, in that order; junction bases with no gene match: 11. Germline V gene sequence: CDR1 SNHLY, CDR2 FYNNEI. The length of the CDR3 is 15 residues. CDR3 coding DNA: TGTGCCAGCAGTGGACAGGGTGGGGGGGTGGCTGAAGCTTTCTTT. It encodes CASSGQGGGVAEAFF.

CDR3 in DNA: TGTGCCAGCAGCCAGACTAGCGGGAGTGGTTACGAGCAGTACTTC. Its translation is CASSQTSGSGYEQYF. This chain connects TRBV5-4 to TRBJ2-7; TRBD2 agrees at 12 bases. The CDR3 is made up of 15 amino acids. Per the germline V gene, CDR1 is SGHNT and CDR2 is YYREEE (reference sequence). V lost 4 bases to trimming and J lost 4 bases; unmatched junction nucleotides: 6.

The CDR3 region is CASRWDWEAYEQYF. The CDR3 DNA follows: TGTGCCAGCAGATGGGACTGGGAGGCCTACGAGCAGTACTTC. This chain joins TRBV2 and TRBJ2-7; D is perhaps TRBD2 (6 bases). CDR3 size: 14 residues. Trimming shortened V by 6 bases and J by 2 bases, and 14 bases separated the two germline ends. Germline V gene data show CDR1 as SNHLY and CDR2 as FYNNEI.

The chain carries TRBV21-1 and TRBJ2-1; no check of the table's D call, TRBD2, against the DNA was made. TRBV21-1 is recorded as a pseudogene. This CDR3 has 18 amino acids. The CDR3 DNA reads as TGTGCCAGCAGCAAAGAGTCCACAGCGGAGAGCTCCTACAATGAGCAGTTCTTC. Translated: CASSKESTAESSYNEQFF.

The genes are TRBV19 and TRBJ2-5; D not resolved. The CDR3 contains 14 residues. Trimming stripped 3 bases from V and 5 bases from J, with 13 bases between. Germline CDR1 is LNHDA and CDR2 is SQIVND (reference sequence). For the CDR3, the DNA is TGTGCCAGTAGTATGAATTTGGTGTCTGAGACCCAGTACTTC. It yields the protein CASSMNLVSETQYF.

Of note for this clone: The sample contains more than one DNA sequence encoding this CDR3. The rearrangement links TRBV18 to TRBJ2-5; 9 nucleotides match TRBD1. CDR1 and CDR2 (germline): KGHSH, LQKENI. The CDR3 spans 14 residues. Unmatched junction bases numbered 1, after V lost 3 bases and J lost 2 bases. The CDR3 DNA reads TGTGCCAGCTCACCCGGGACAGGGCAAGAGACCCAGTACTTC. Protein sequence: CASSPGTGQETQYF.